This is a list of T cell receptor beta chains from one sample in a study of T cell repertoires in ileal Crohn's disease. Produced via immunoSEQ multiplex PCR; TCRdb's table is partial and in-frame only. The sample records about 16,000 clones, 92% being singletons. The specimen sequenced was ileal tissue. The receptors derive from an adult with Crohn's disease. The CDR3 runs from the conserved cysteine through the conserved F or W. A D gene is named only where the DNA matches it firmly. Clone size is not always given. Where it is, it says once, few, many or a class for expanded clones.

abundance	v_gene	len	j_gene	d_gene	CDR3aa	CDR3nt
NA	TRBV19	16	TRBJ1-1	TRBD1	CASSIRTEYRGTEAFF	TGTGCCAGTAGTATAAGGACAGAATACAGGGGCACTGAAGCTTTCTTT
NA	TRBV29-1	17	TRBJ2-7	TRBD1	CSVRIRDSVGRAYEQYF	TGCAGCGTTAGAATCCGGGACAGCGTAGGTAGAGCCTACGAGCAGTACTTC
NA	TRBV10-3	13	TRBJ1-2	TRBD1	CAINKDRVEGYTF	TGTGCCATCAACAAGGACAGGGTCGAAGGCTACACCTTC
once	TRBV5-6	12	TRBJ2-7	NA	CASSLFSYEQYF	TGTGCCAGCAGTTTATTCTCCTACGAGCAGTACTTC
NA	TRBV6-5	15	TRBJ2-7	NA	CASSRGGRIVHEQYF	TGTGCCAGCAGTCGAGGGGGACGGATAGTCCACGAGCAGTACTTC
NA	TRBV10-3	13	TRBJ2-7	NA	CATSVVQSYEQYF	TGTGCCACCAGCGTGGTACAGAGTTACGAGCAGTACTTC
NA	TRBV7-6	14	TRBJ1-1	NA	CASSSGRRAEGAFF	TGTGCCAGCAGCTCCGGGAGGCGCGCCGAAGGGGCTTTCTTT
NA	TRBV6-5	15	TRBJ1-6	NA	CASSYFRDINSPLHF	TGTGCCAGCAGTTACTTTAGGGACATAAATTCACCCCTCCACTTT
NA	TRBV10-3	14	TRBJ1-1	TRBD1	CAISDRDMNTEAFF	TGTGCCATCAGCGACAGGGACATGAACACTGAAGCTTTCTTT
NA	TRBV28	15	TRBJ2-2	TRBD2	CASTLPGGADGELFF	TGTGCCAGCACCCTCCCCGGGGGGGCCGACGGGGAGCTGTTTTTT
NA	TRBV7-9	15	TRBJ1-5	NA	CASSLEGSPNQPQHF	TGTGCCAGCAGCTTAGAAGGCAGTCCGAATCAGCCCCAGCATTTT
once	TRBV15	12	TRBJ1-2	TRBD1	CATSRGQGQRSF	TGTGCCACCAGCAGAGGACAGGGCCAGAGGTCCTTC
NA	TRBV7-2	15	TRBJ1-5	TRBD1	CASSTQTGGNQPQHF	TGTGCCAGCAGCACCCAGACAGGGGGTAATCAGCCCCAGCATTTT
NA	TRBV6-6	15	TRBJ2-5	TRBD2	CASSITQRGGETQYF	TGTGCCAGCTCGATCACCCAGCGGGGGGGCGAGACCCAGTACTTC
NA	TRBV6-1	15	TRBJ1-4	TRBD1	CASSEGDRVGEKLFF	TGTGCCAGCAGTGAAGGGGACAGGGTTGGCGAAAAACTGTTTTTT
NA	TRBV5-5	14	TRBJ1-2	NA	CASSTSGTNYGYTF	TGTGCCAGCAGCACGTCTGGGACCAACTATGGCTACACCTTC
NA	TRBV7-9	14	TRBJ2-7	NA	CASSPRRGTYEQYF	TGTGCCAGCAGCCCAAGGAGGGGGACCTACGAGCAGTACTTC
NA	TRBV6-5	16	TRBJ1-6	NA	CASSYIGSLNNSPLHF	TGTGCCAGCAGTTACATAGGGTCACTAAATAATTCACCCCTCCACTTT
NA	TRBV20-1	10	TRBJ2-5	NA	CSARKETQYF	TGCAGTGCTAGGAAGGAGACCCAGTACTTC
NA	TRBV14	12	TRBJ2-2	NA	CASSMASGELFF	TGTGCCAGCAGTATGGCCTCTGGGGAGCTGTTTTTT
NA	TRBV10-3	16	TRBJ1-3	TRBD1	CAISESKKGAGNTIYF	TGTGCCATCAGTGAGTCGAAAAAGGGGGCCGGAAACACCATATATTTT
NA	TRBV11-2	15	TRBJ2-1	TRBD2	CASSLSGGAYNEQFF	TGTGCCAGCAGCCTCAGCGGGGGGGCTTACAATGAGCAGTTCTTC
NA	TRBV11-2	13	TRBJ2-3	NA	CASSGGVTDTQYF	TGTGCCAGCAGCGGAGGGGTCACAGATACGCAGTATTTT
NA	TRBV7-9	12	TRBJ1-2	TRBD1	CASTRTGHGYTF	TGTGCCAGCACCCGGACAGGGCATGGCTACACCTTC
NA	TRBV5-1	14	TRBJ1-1	NA	CASSLLDKNTEAFF	TGCGCCAGCAGCTTATTGGACAAGAACACTGAAGCTTTCTTT
NA	TRBV7-9	16	TRBJ2-7	TRBD1	CASTSPSDRVSYEQYF	TGTGCCAGCACCTCCCCGTCGGACAGGGTCTCCTACGAGCAGTACTTC
NA	TRBV18	18	TRBJ1-3	NA	CASSPNRGSPKGGNTIYF	TGTGCCAGCTCACCAAACCGGGGCAGCCCAAAAGGCGGAAACACCATATATTTT
NA	TRBV10-2	13	TRBJ2-7	NA	CASRQAQPYEQYF	TGCGCCAGCAGGCAGGCCCAACCCTACGAGCAGTACTTC
NA	TRBV7-9	15	TRBJ1-6	TRBD1	CASSARQGGNSPLHF	TGTGCCAGCAGCGCTCGACAGGGTGGCAATTCACCCCTCCACTTT
large	TRBV6-6	14	TRBJ1-4	TRBD1	CASSYSTGREKLFF	TGTGCCAGCAGTTACTCGACAGGGAGGGAAAAACTGTTTTTT
NA	TRBV27	17	TRBJ1-2	TRBD1	CASSLFPQAGTGNGYTF	TGTGCCAGCAGTTTATTTCCGCAAGCCGGGACAGGGAATGGCTACACCTTC
NA	TRBV11-2	14	TRBJ2-1	NA	CASSFGWTWNEQFF	TGTGCCAGCAGCTTTGGTTGGACGTGGAATGAGCAGTTCTTC
NA	TRBV4-3	16	TRBJ1-2	NA	CASSQDLTEPYYGYTF	TGCGCCAGCAGCCAAGATCTGACAGAGCCTTACTATGGCTACACCTTC
NA	TRBV19	14	TRBJ2-3	NA	CASSYRDGQDTQYF	TGTGCCAGTAGTTACAGGGATGGGCAAGATACGCAGTATTTT
NA	TRBV11-2	16	TRBJ2-5	TRBD2	CASSLAGAGGRETQYF	TGTGCCAGCAGCTTAGCGGGAGCGGGGGGTAGAGAGACCCAGTACTTC
NA	TRBV18	16	TRBJ2-7	TRBD2	CASSPLAGQAIYEQYF	TGTGCCAGCTCACCTCTAGCGGGGCAAGCAATCTACGAGCAGTACTTC
NA	TRBV10-1	18	TRBJ1-5	TRBD1	CASTIIKNGTGGYQPQHF	TGCGCCAGCACCATTATAAAGAACGGGACAGGGGGCTATCAGCCCCAGCATTTT
NA	TRBV28	17	TRBJ1-2	TRBD1	CASSLSPGQGALYGYTF	TGTGCCAGCAGTTTAAGCCCCGGACAGGGGGCCCTCTATGGCTACACCTTC
NA	TRBV14	16	TRBJ2-3	TRBD2	CASSPRLAGGTDTQYF	TGTGCCAGCAGCCCCCGACTAGCGGGAGGCACAGATACGCAGTATTTT
NA	TRBV2	17	TRBJ1-2	TRBD1	CASSEDEGARYGYGYTF	TGTGCCAGCAGTGAAGATGAGGGGGCGCGTTACGGCTATGGCTACACCTTC
NA	TRBV28	15	TRBJ2-6	NA	CASSLGGAGANVLTF	TGTGCCAGCAGTTTGGGGGGTGCTGGGGCCAACGTCCTGACTTTC